This T cell receptor (beta chain) was sequenced in a study of blood T cell repertoires in COVID-19 (dated by TCRdb to between 2020 and 2021). With respect to the entire study: Samples from collaborators originated in the United States, Italy and Spain and spanned both the acute and convalescent phases of COVID-19. The material from the prospective study consisted of cDNA or gDNA derived from T cells, B-cell-depleted T cells, or PBMCs. The samples were drawn from the first 160 participants of the ongoing ImmuneRACE study and from 1,254 subjects provided by 6 global collaborators. The repertoires were released in a freely available public database meant as a resource for research on the immune response to SARS-CoV-2. Where available, HLA class I and class II types were obtained from metadata supplied by the sample provider rather than from assay-based typing. Deeply sampled blood TCRbeta repertoires from subjects exposed to, actively infected with, or recovered from COVID-19 were included in the dataset. Sample metadata almost always included a de-identified subject ID, COVID-19 status, age in years and sex. Paper-wide results and their limitations: How much clinical and demographic metadata was included differed by source and by participant, and the metadata was provided uncurated.

A distance of 22 bases separates the germline ends of V and J, which lose 4 bases and 6 bases respectively. CDR1 and CDR2 are drawn from the germline V gene (reference sequence): SGHKS, YYEKEE. From the cysteine up to the phenylalanine, the CDR3 has a length of 16 residues. Of the read, only the CDR3 DNA is kept; its 48 bases are in frame from base 1. Points on this clone: No cognate antigen has been identified for it. Qualities for individual bases were not recorded, and no much larger clone is one base off.

Participants in the prospective study were enrolled through a virtual design, were aged about 18 to 100 years, and lived in roughly 25 United States geographic areas. In the prospective study, cohorts were assigned on the basis of participant-reported clinical history obtained from a screening survey and a study questionnaire. For ImmuneRACE Cohort 3, a participant was defined as recovered based on two consecutive negative NP/OP PCR tests, clearance by a healthcare professional, or resolution of symptoms. Each participant in the prospective study had whole blood, serum and a nasopharyngeal or oropharyngeal swab collected by mobile phlebotomists. Participants in the prospective study had the option to provide additional blood draws and questionnaires over a roughly 2-month period. Before DNA extraction, blood samples from the prospective study were shipped at room temperature or frozen. TCRbeta CDR3 regions were amplified from genomic DNA using the immunoSEQ Assay, a bias-controlled multiplex PCR. In the authors' own workflow: Nucleated cell counts per sample were estimated from amplification of reference gene primers within the assay. To quantify the absolute abundance of each unique TCRbeta CDR3 rearrangement, sequence reads were collapsed and filtered. For each sample, productive Simpson clonality was calculated as the square root of Simpson's diversity index across productive rearrangements. The clones in this table, taken by TCRdb from immuneACCESS, are in-frame only. Not every clone is retained; where verified, under half of the shortfall comes from an unresolved V gene, and the cause of the rest is unknown. V, J and clone size are taken as reported in that table, and D and trimming were inferred from the DNA itself. The sample table contains around 450,000 clones; only one count was recorded for around 90% of them. The top ten hold 0.7% of the sample.

The sequence was obtained from a woman aged 18 to 35 who had recovered from COVID-19. Sequencing was performed on PBMCs or T cells enriched from blood (not recorded which). This chain joins TRBV5-5 to TRBJ1-2, with a weak D call of TRBD1 (6 bases match). The DNA sequence follows: TGTGCCAGCAGCCCTACTTGGACAGCCGCGATGAATGGCTACACCTTC. It codes for CASSPTWTAAMNGYTF.